The 22 T cell receptor beta chains presented below share a single source sample, sequenced in a study of T cells in Graves' hyperthyroidism and ophthalmopathy. TCR beta CDR3 regions were amplified from RNA transcripts. The primer set for the first-round RT-PCR of the TCR CDR3 was HTBI. TCRdb itself ran the multiplex PCR reads through MiXCR, one entry per CDR3 protein. The data hold some 360,000 distinct CDR3 sequences, with about 15% observed a single time. Input material: blood. These receptors were obtained from a woman in her fifties or sixties with Graves' hyperthyroidism.

This clonotype was counted a single time. This chain connects TRBV29-1 to TRBJ2-5; 8 bases are a match to TRBD1. Per the germline V gene, CDR1 is SQVTM and CDR2 is ANQGSEA. V shed 3 bases, J shed 1 base, and the junction held 4 bases outside the gene matches. The CDR3 is 14 amino acids. The CDR3 DNA is TGCAGCGTTGAGGACAGGGCCTCCCAAGAGACCCAGTACTTC. It translates to CSVEDRASQETQYF.

This clonotype appeared many times. This rearrangement joins TRBV20-1 to TRBJ1-1, with 7 bases fitting TRBD1. Germline V gene sequence: CDR1 DFQATT, CDR2 SNEGSKA (reference sequence). The length of the CDR3 is 13 residues. J lost 9 bases, V lost 1 base, and 8 bases had no gene match. Here the CDR3 reads CSARVSGGRQAFF. CDR3 DNA: TGCAGTGCTAGAGTTTCAGGGGGGCGACAAGCTTTCTTT.

This clonotype was counted many times. The chain links TRBV28 to TRBJ2-1; unclear D gene. Per germline, CDR1 MDHEN and CDR2 SYDVKM. The CDR3 sequence is 11 residues long. V was pared by 6 bases and J by 4 bases, with 4 bases between. The CDR3 is CASRRYNEQFF. CDR3 in DNA: TGTGCCAGCAGGCGTTACAATGAGCAGTTCTTC.

This clonotype was recorded at least ten times. The gene calls are TRBV13 and TRBJ1-4; no clear D. V shed 5 bases and J shed 5 bases, with 9 bases lying between them. CDR3 size: 13 residues. CDR1 PRHDT and CDR2 FYEKMQ come from the germline V gene (reference sequence). CDR3: CASSRSGNEKLFF. CDR3 DNA: TGTGCCAGCAGCCGAAGCGGAAATGAAAAACTGTTTTTT.

V gene TRBV3-1 combines with J gene TRBJ2-2; 8 nucleotides agree with TRBD1. J was trimmed by 4 bases and V by 4 bases; bases with no gene match: 5. The germline V gene has CDR1 LGHDT and CDR2 YNNKEL (reference sequence). The CDR3 runs to 15 residues. The CDR3 region is CASSPTGASTGELFF. The DNA for the CDR3 is TGTGCCAGCAGCCCGACAGGGGCAAGCACCGGGGAGCTGTTTTTT.

This clonotype was recorded many times. CDR3 protein: CASSRGLAGSDEQFF. The CDR3 DNA follows: TGTGCCAGCTCACGGGGACTAGCGGGATCGGATGAGCAGTTCTTC. The J gene is TRBJ2-1, the V gene TRBV18; 13 nucleotides agree with TRBD2. Germline-derived CDR1 and CDR2 are KGHSH and LQKENI. Unmatched junction bases numbered 5, after V lost 4 bases and J lost 8 bases. The CDR3 extends over 15 amino acids. Looking up the rest from reference TRBV18 and TRBJ2-1 gives the full variable domain: NAGVMQNPRHLVRRRGQEARLRCSPMKGHSHVYWYRQLPEEGLKFMVYLQKENIIDESGMPKERFSAEFPKEGPSILRIQQVVRGDSAAYFCASSRGLAGSDEQFFGPGTRLTVL.

This clonotype was seen at least ten times. The chain recombines TRBV5-6 with TRBJ1-1; D gene unclear. The CDR3 covers 15 residues. Germline values: CDR1 SGHDT, CDR2 YYEEEE. The germline V and J ends were trimmed by 4 bases and 1 base, with 14 bases remaining between them. Here the CDR3 reads CASSRMWRANTEAFF. The CDR3 DNA sequence: TGTGCCAGCAGCCGGATGTGGAGGGCGAACACTGAAGCTTTCTTT.

There are many counts of this clonotype. V is TRBV14 and J is TRBJ2-7; 11 nucleotides agree with TRBD2. The CDR3 is 17 residues long. Germline trimming cut 4 bases from V and 3 bases from J; bases unmatched to any gene: 11. Germline CDR1 and CDR2: SGHDN and FVKESK. The CDR3 protein is CASSPSGSTSGDYEQYF. The CDR3 region has the DNA TGTGCCAGCAGCCCTTCGGGTTCGACTAGCGGGGACTACGAGCAGTACTTC.

The rearrangement uses TRBV11-3 and TRBJ1-6; D is possibly TRBD1 (6 bases). V was clipped by 5 bases and J by 9 bases, with 17 bases between them. The germline CDR1 and CDR2 sequences are SGHNT and YENEEA. This CDR3 has 15 residues. The CDR3 DNA follows: TGTGCCAGCAGCCCCCGCGGGGGGCGCGTTTCACCCCTCCACTTT. This gives the protein CASSPRGGRVSPLHF. Drawing the rest from reference TRBV11-3 and TRBJ1-6, the complete variable domain is EAGVVQSPRYKIIEKKQPVAFWCNPISGHNTLYWYLQNLGQGPELLIRYENEEAVDDSQLPKDRFSAERLKGVDSTLKIQPAELGDSAVYLCASSPRGGRVSPLHFGNGTRLTVT.

This chain uses TRBV3-1 with TRBJ2-5; 8 bases align to TRBD2. The junction had 10 bases not matched to a gene; V was cut back by 6 bases and J by 1 base. From germline, CDR1 is LGHDT and CDR2 YNNKEL (reference sequence). CDR3 length equals 16 residues. This CDR3 is CASSHIAGPIQETQYF. The CDR3 DNA sequence: TGTGCCAGCAGTCATATAGCGGGGCCGATCCAAGAGACCCAGTACTTC.

At least ten counts were recorded for this clonotype. The CDR3 spells CSALGLAGVYNEQFF. CDR3 nucleotides: TGCAGTGCGCTCGGACTAGCGGGAGTTTACAATGAGCAGTTCTTC. V is TRBV20-1 and J is TRBJ2-1, with TRBD2 matching over 13 bases. J was trimmed by 4 bases and V by 6 bases; bases with no gene match: 6. This CDR3 contains 15 residues. The V gene's germline CDR1 is DFQATT and CDR2 SNEGSKA (reference sequence).

This clonotype appeared many times. The CDR3 nucleotides read TGTGCCAGCAGTGAACGGACTAGTCTGGATGGTGAGCAGTTCTTC. Protein: CASSERTSLDGEQFF. The rearrangement links TRBV2 to TRBJ2-1; TRBD2 matches at 7 bases. V trimming: 2 bases; J trimming: 9 bases; junction bases outside the gene matches: 10. The CDR3 covers 15 residues. In germline, CDR1 is SNHLY, CDR2 FYNNEI.

V is TRBV5-1 and J is TRBJ1-1; 7 bases line up with TRBD1. J was trimmed by 6 bases and V by 4 bases; bases with no gene match: 12. Germline V lookup: CDR1 SGHRS, CDR2 YFSETQ. This CDR3 region has 15 residues. CDR3 DNA sequence: TGCGCCAGCAGCGTGATCCAGGCAGGGGGTGCTGAAGCTTTCTTT. Protein: CASSVIQAGGAEAFF.

The sample holds many counts of this clonotype. V gene TRBV13 combines with J gene TRBJ2-3; D possibly matches TRBD1 or TRBD2 (5 bases each). The CDR3 contains 16 residues. Germline V gives CDR1 PRHDT, CDR2 FYEKMQ (reference sequence). Trimming took 0 bases from V and 0 from J, leaving 10 bases between them. The CDR3: CASSLGQGRSTDTQYF. The CDR3 DNA reads TGTGCCAGCAGCTTAGGGCAGGGACGGAGCACAGATACGCAGTATTTT. Combining the CDR3 with reference TRBV13 and TRBJ2-3 gives the whole variable domain AAGVIQSPRHLIKEKRETATLKCYPIPRHDTVYWYQQGPGQDPQFLISFYEKMQSDKGSIPDRFSAQQFSDYHSELNMSSLELGDSALYFCASSLGQGRSTDTQYFGPGTRLTVL.

The chain carries TRBV4-1 and TRBJ2-1; 9 positions agree with TRBD2. The ends lost 4 bases at V and 3 bases at J; junction bases unmatched: 10. CDR1 and CDR2 (germline): MGHRA, YSYEKL. The CDR3 length is 17 residues. The CDR3 is CASSPGGGRAIYNEQFF. The CDR3 region has the DNA TGCGCCAGCAGCCCCGGGGGCGGGAGGGCCATCTACAATGAGCAGTTCTTC.

For this clonotype: Germline and junction disagree at one end, which may indicate a read error. CDR3 bases: TGTGCCAGCAGCTTAGAGGGGGGGGGGTCTCAAGCTTTC. The encoded protein is CASSLEGGGSQAF. J is TRBJ2-6 and V is TRBV11-2, with TRBD2 matching 7 bases. The CDR3 sequence is 13 residues long. Germline CDR1 and CDR2: SGHAT and FQNNGV.

This clonotype was recorded many times. The chain links TRBV18 to TRBJ2-7, with 11 bases identical to TRBD1. CDR3 length: 18 residues. The ends lost 2 bases at V and 2 bases at J; junction bases unmatched: 11. From germline, CDR1 is KGHSH and CDR2 LQKENI. The CDR3 spells CASSPFASGTGGPYEQYF. The DNA for the CDR3 is TGTGCCAGCTCACCATTCGCAAGCGGGACAGGGGGGCCCTACGAGCAGTACTTC.

This clonotype was seen repeatedly, ten times or more. The chain carries TRBV7-3 and TRBJ2-5; TRBD2 aligns across 10 bases. V lost 4 bases to trimming and J lost 4 bases; unmatched junction nucleotides: 15. The germline gives CDR1 SGHTA, CDR2 FQGTGA. The CDR3 spans 18 residues. The CDR3 reads CASSSGLAADGVGETQYF. The CDR3 DNA sequence: TGTGCCAGCAGCTCAGGACTAGCGGCAGATGGGGTAGGAGAGACCCAGTACTTC.

The table lists this clonotype with many counts. The gene calls are TRBV20-1 and TRBJ1-1; a possible D gene is TRBD1 (6 bases). The CDR3 covers 13 residues. Trimming shortened V by 7 bases and J by 0 bases, and 12 bases separated the two germline ends. Per germline, CDR1 DFQATT and CDR2 SNEGSKA (reference sequence). In nucleotides, the CDR3 is TGCAGTGTGGGGGCAGAGTTGAACACTGAAGCTTTCTTT. It translates to CSVGAELNTEAFF.

There are many counts of this clonotype. The chain couples TRBV6-5 to TRBJ2-3; 8 bases agree with TRBD2. The CDR3 runs 17 residues. The junction had 11 bases not matched to a gene; V was cut back by 2 bases and J by 4 bases. The germline CDR1 and CDR2 sequences are MNHEY and SVGAGI. The chain's CDR3 is CASSYEASGQLADTQYF. The CDR3, as DNA: TGTGCCAGCAGTTACGAGGCTAGCGGGCAATTGGCAGATACGCAGTATTTT.

This clonotype was seen at least ten times. V usage is TRBV7-2 and J usage is TRBJ1-2; D remains ambiguous. Trimming removed 5 bases at V and 3 bases at J, with 10 bases between. The germline CDR1 and CDR2 sequences are SGHTA and FQGNSA. The length of the CDR3 is 13 residues. CDR3 nucleotides: TGTGCCAGCAGCGGGGAACGGGACTATGGCTACACCTTC. It specifies CASSGERDYGYTF.

Many counts were recorded for this clonotype. This chain joins TRBV7-3 and TRBJ2-1; TRBD1 matches 8 bases. J gave up 11 bases and V 2 bases, and 17 bases lay outside the gene matches. Germline CDR1 reads SGHTA; CDR2 reads FQGTGA. The CDR3 consists of 17 residues. CDR3 region: CASSLVAGGAGLGQQFF. CDR3 bases: TGTGCCAGCAGCTTAGTGGCAGGGGGCGCCGGGTTAGGACAGCAGTTCTTC.